This T cell receptor beta chain was sequenced in a study of graft-versus-host responses after intestinal transplantation. Sequencing was performed with immunoSEQ multiplex PCR; in TCRdb, only in-frame clones are kept and a portion is missing. Among 20,000 or so clones listed, less than 60% were seen once. Study-wide points: Within allografts, high graft-versus-host to host-versus-graft clonal ratios were seen among patients with graft-donor T cell macrochimerism.

With roughly 200,000 irradiated, violet-dye-labeled stimulator cells, roughly 200,000 CFSE-labeled responder cells were plated. Sorting of proliferating CFSE-low CD3+CD4+ and CD3+CD8+ responders took place after the reaction. The CDR3 extends over 15 amino acids. Germline trimming cut 0 bases from V and 6 bases from J; bases unmatched to any gene: 3. Per germline, CDR1 LGHNA and CDR2 YNFKEQ. This specimen was alloreactive CD4+ T cells from a mixed lymphocyte reaction culture, taken before intestinal transplant. The sample's subset: CFSE-low proliferating T cells sorted from approximately 6-day pre-transplant mixed lymphocyte reaction (GvH or HvG direction). The chain joins TRBV4-2 to TRBJ2-1; 9 nucleotides match TRBD2. The receptor's source is a human patient who received an intestinal transplant. CDR3 in amino acids: CASSQDLRGGNEQFF. CDR3 in DNA: TGTGCCAGCAGCCAAGATCTGCGGGGGGGCAATGAGCAGTTCTTC.